This TCR beta chain was captured by sequencing in a study of T-cell reconstitution after alpha-beta-depleted transplantation in children. For this clonotype: Its antigen is not known.

Broader study findings: About two months after transplant, alpha-beta T cells reportedly came from several hundred expanded graft clones.

The TCRbeta library incorporated unique molecular identifiers. A single record per CDR3 protein comes from TCRdb applying MiXCR to the PCR reads. The repertoire has approximately 500,000 distinct CDR3 sequences, roughly a tenth of them found once; the top ten carry approximately 2%. Sequencing was performed on PBMCs, taken before TCRalphabeta/CD19-depleted stem cell transplant. The sequence was obtained from a child aged 2-15 years with inherited bone marrow failure, due to receive a stem cell transplant.

The chain's CDR3 is CSARDQVGTEAFF. In DNA, the CDR3 is TGCAGTGCTAGAGACCAGGTGGGCACTGAAGCTTTCTTT. This chain uses TRBV20-1 with TRBJ1-1, with D hard to call. The CDR3 sequence is 13 residues long. Germline lookup yields CDR1 DFQATT and CDR2 SNEGSKA (reference sequence). Trimming stripped 0 bases from V and 4 bases from J, with 9 bases between.